This T cell receptor beta chain was documented in a study of cytomegalovirus exposure and HLA in healthy donors. Study-level background: A preliminary data release comprised roughly 80 million unique TCRs obtained from HLA-typed donors. Study observations and caveats: TCR beta chain V- and J-gene trimming was linked, in a later analysis, to a missense variant in DCLRE1C. Follow-up analysis seemed to connect common viral pathogens with several of the most significant clusters identified.

It was with 60 Vbeta and 13 Jbeta primers that the PCR ran. As originally analysed: Later, 65 million to 85 million unique TCR beta chains were counted in an analysis, and about 10 million of them were shared. Libraries were prepared by immunoSEQ multiplex PCR; TCRdb keeps only in-frame clonotypes and omits some of them. V, J and clone size were drawn from that table, and D and trimming were deduced from the DNA. The sample records about 90,000 clones, around three quarters being singletons. Regarding this clone: Its matching antigen is unknown.

The sequencing input was PBMCs. The sequence came from a woman between 50 and 59 years old in good health and CMV-seropositive.

CDR3 loop: CASSMPGDTEAFF. The CDR3 coding sequence is TGTGCCAGCAGCATGCCAGGGGACACTGAAGCTTTCTTT. The chain uses TRBV7-3 and TRBJ1-1; D may be TRBD1 (6 bases). The CDR3 has 13 amino acids. Germline V gives CDR1 SGHTA, CDR2 FQGTGA. Deletions cut 5 bases from V and 3 bases from J, with 10 bases between.